A single sample is the source of the 19 T cell receptor beta chains below, sequenced in a study of identical twins. One entry per CDR3 protein, called by TCRdb with MiXCR from the 5' RACE reads. Among 300,000 to 400,000 distinct CDR3 sequences listed, about 9% were seen once. The sequencing sample was made of naive T cells sorted from blood. Every receptor here comes from a woman between 50 and 59 years old in good health.

This clonotype was counted a few times. The chain uses TRBV5-1 and TRBJ2-7; D is possibly TRBD2 (5 bases). The CDR3 is made up of 15 amino acids. The germline V and J ends were trimmed by 0 bases and 0 bases, with 10 bases remaining between them. Germline V gene lookup returns CDR1 SGHRS and CDR2 YFSETQ. DNA of the CDR3: TGCGCCAGCAGCTTGGGGCCAGCGGCCTCCTACGAGCAGTACTTC. Translating it yields CASSLGPAASYEQYF.

This clonotype was seen ten or more times. Here the CDR3 reads CASRRETSVVNEQFF. CDR3 nucleotides: TGCGCCAGCAGGCGGGAGACTAGCGTGGTAAATGAGCAGTTCTTC. J is TRBJ2-1 and V is TRBV5-1; TRBD2 aligns across 8 bases. This CDR3 comprises 15 residues. V was pared by 5 bases and J by 7 bases, with 11 bases of the junction left unmatched. In germline, CDR1 is SGHRS, CDR2 YFSETQ.

This clonotype has just a few counts. The chain carries TRBV20-1 and TRBJ2-3; 9 bases line up with TRBD1. CDR1 DFQATT and CDR2 SNEGSKA come from the germline V gene (reference sequence). This CDR3 has 13 amino acids. V gave up 4 bases and J gave up 5 bases; unmatched junction bases: 4. CDR3 sequence: CSATTGGEDTQYF. DNA of the CDR3: TGCAGTGCTACCACAGGGGGCGAAGATACGCAGTATTTT.

For the CDR3, the DNA is TGTGCCATCAGTGAGTCGACTCGGCGGCCCGACAATGAGCAGTTCTTC. This encodes CAISESTRRPDNEQFF. J is TRBJ2-1 and V is TRBV10-3; D is unclear. Germline assignment: CDR1 ENHRY and CDR2 SYGVKD. The CDR3 spans 16 residues. V was trimmed by 0 bases and J by 5 bases, leaving 14 bases between them.

V and J are TRBV5-1 and TRBJ2-7; D ambiguous. V gave up 4 bases and J gave up 3 bases, with 11 bases separating them. CDR1 and CDR2 (germline): SGHRS, YFSETQ. This CDR3 is built from 13 residues. The CDR3 DNA is TGCGCCAGCAGCGACTCATTCGACTACGAGCAGTACTTC. Residues: CASSDSFDYEQYF.

This clonotype was seen a handful of times. The rearrangement links TRBV24-1 to TRBJ2-1, with D perhaps matching TRBD1 (5 bases). This CDR3 spans 14 amino acids. Germline V lookup: CDR1 KGHDR, CDR2 SFDVKD. Trimming shortened V by 5 bases and J by 8 bases, and 15 bases separated the two germline ends. The CDR3 DNA reads TGTGCCACCAGTGCGCAGGGTGCAATCTATGAGCAGTTCTTC. Its protein product is CATSAQGAIYEQFF.

The chain employs TRBV12-3 or TRBV12-4 and TRBJ2-2; 7 positions agree with TRBD2. CDR3 length equals 12 residues. The ends lost 8 bases at V and 3 bases at J; junction bases unmatched: 0. CDR3 region: CASGRDTGELFF. The CDR3 DNA sequence: TGTGCCAGCGGGAGGGACACCGGGGAGCTGTTTTTT.

This clonotype has just a few counts. The chain joins TRBV4-1 to TRBJ2-2, with TRBD1 identical over 9 bases. This CDR3 has 16 amino acids. CDR1 and CDR2 (germline): MGHRA, YSYEKL. V lost 7 bases and J lost 5; bases outside the gene matches: 11. The CDR3 is CASTSYDRGSTGELFF. The CDR3 DNA reads as TGCGCCAGCACCTCCTACGACAGGGGGTCTACCGGGGAGCTGTTTTTT.

The gene calls are TRBV20-1 and TRBJ2-3; 10 bases fit TRBD2. V shed 3 bases, J shed 5 bases, and the junction held 11 bases outside the gene matches. The CDR3 has 16 amino acids. The germline CDR1 and CDR2 sequences are DFQATT and SNEGSKA (reference sequence). This CDR3 reads CSASARAGGPGDTQYF. The CDR3, as DNA: TGCAGTGCTAGTGCCCGAGCGGGAGGGCCAGGAGATACGCAGTATTTT.

This clonotype occurred a few times. The chain combines TRBV5-1 with TRBJ2-5; 8 nucleotides agree with TRBD2. The CDR3 runs to 14 residues. Germline V gives CDR1 SGHRS, CDR2 YFSETQ. Unmatched junction bases numbered 3, after V lost 3 bases and J lost 2 bases. CDR3 region: CASSSLAEQETQYF. CDR3 in DNA: TGCGCCAGCAGCTCACTAGCGGAACAAGAGACCCAGTACTTC.

This clonotype came up a few times. The V call is TRBV5-1, the J call TRBJ1-1; 7 nucleotides align to TRBD1. The CDR3 has 14 amino acids. Germline V gene sequence: CDR1 SGHRS, CDR2 YFSETQ. Trimming cost V 6 bases and J 1 base; bases outside gene matches: 6. CDR3 nucleotide sequence: TGCGCCAGCAATGCAGGGGGGGCGAACACTGAAGCTTTCTTT. Amino acid sequence: CASNAGGANTEAFF.

V gene TRBV10-3 combines with J gene TRBJ2-2; D possibly matches TRBD1 or TRBD2 (6 bases each). There are 15 residues in the CDR3. The ends were cut back, 3 bases at V and 6 bases at J, with 14 bases in the middle. The V gene's germline CDR1 is ENHRY and CDR2 SYGVKD. The CDR3 sequence: CAISDSGEAAGELFF. The CDR3 DNA reads TGTGCCATCAGTGATTCAGGGGAGGCCGCCGGGGAGCTGTTTTTT.

This clonotype turned up a few times. The rearrangement links TRBV20-1 to TRBJ2-7; no clear D gene. The CDR3 totals 14 residues. Between the trimmed V and J ends, which lost 0 bases and 0 bases, there was a span of 9 bases. The germline CDR1 and CDR2 sequences are DFQATT and SNEGSKA (reference sequence). CDR3 sequence (DNA): TGCAGTGCTAGAGACCTCCCCAGCTCCTACGAGCAGTACGTC. It specifies CSARDLPSSYEQYV.

This clonotype was counted at least ten times. The gene calls are TRBV20-1 and TRBJ2-5, with TRBD2 identical over 8 bases. J was trimmed by 5 bases and V by 4 bases; bases with no gene match: 9. The germline gives CDR1 DFQATT, CDR2 SNEGSKA (reference sequence). This CDR3 comprises 14 residues. The CDR3 DNA sequence: TGCAGTGCTAAAGGGACTAGTCTCGGGGAGACCCAGTACTTC. Translation: CSAKGTSLGETQYF.

The sample holds a few counts of this clonotype. This chain links TRBV11-1 with TRBJ1-1; TRBD1 aligns across 7 bases. Germline loops: CDR1 SGHAT, CDR2 FQDESV (reference sequence). V lost 4 bases, J lost 4 bases, and 6 bases stayed unmatched. The CDR3 extends over 14 amino acids. In DNA form, the CDR3 reads TGTGCCAGCAGCTCTATCACAGGGGTCACTGAAGCTTTCTTT. Translated: CASSSITGVTEAFF.

This clonotype was observed a few times. The chain is built from TRBV20-1 and TRBJ2-7; D is unclear. CDR3 size: 11 residues. The V gene lost 5 bases and the J gene lost 4 bases, with 9 bases spanning the gap. Germline lookup yields CDR1 DFQATT and CDR2 SNEGSKA (reference sequence). The CDR3 bases are TGCAGTGCTGGGCCAGTTTACGAGCAGTACTTC. It is translated as CSAGPVYEQYF.

Of note for this clonotype: With a much larger clone just one base away, this may be a read error. V is TRBV24-1 and J is TRBJ2-7, with a tentative D call TRBD1 (6 bases). The CDR3 covers 16 residues. In germline, CDR1 is KGHDR, CDR2 SFDVKD. The CDR3 loop reads CATSDRSGTNHYDQYF. As DNA, the CDR3 is TGTGCCACCAGTGACCGATCCGGGACAAACCACTACGATCAGTACTTC.

This clonotype has a count of ten or more. This chain links TRBV12-3 or TRBV12-4 with TRBJ1-4; D uncertain. CDR3 length equals 14 residues. The ends were cut back, 3 bases at V and 3 bases at J, with 8 bases in the middle. The CDR3 sequence is CASSLSSPNEKLFF. Here the CDR3 DNA reads TGTGCCAGCAGTTTGAGCAGCCCTAATGAAAAACTGTTTTTT.

The table lists this clonotype with a few counts. The rearrangement uses TRBV30 and TRBJ2-2; D not resolved. The CDR3 has 13 residues. Germline CDR1 is GTSNPN and CDR2 is SVGIG (reference sequence). V was clipped by 3 bases and J by 4 bases, with 9 bases between them. This CDR3 is CAWRKGSTGELFF. In nucleotides, the CDR3 is TGTGCCTGGAGAAAAGGAAGCACCGGGGAGCTGTTTTTT. Filled out from reference TRBV30 and TRBJ2-2, the complete variable domain reads SQTIHQWPATLVQPVGSPLSLECTVEGTSNPNLYWYRQAAGRGLQLLFYSVGIGQISSEVPQNLSASRPQDRQFILSSKKLLLSDSGFYLCAWRKGSTGELFFGEGSRLTVL.